The TCR beta chain under discussion was sequenced for a study of identical twins. General observations from the study: The abundant beta clonotypes from cord blood had fewer insertions, and memory repertoires had none of this.

The CDR3 contains 12 residues. Trimming took 4 bases from V and 9 from J, leaving 11 bases between them. Looked up from germline, CDR1 is SGHTA and CDR2 is FQGTGA. TCRdb passed the 5' RACE reads through MiXCR, listing each CDR3 protein once. The sample lists 500,000 to 650,000 distinct CDR3 sequences, less than 9% seen once, with approximately 1.5% in the top ten. This clonotype showed up many times. Its antigen is as yet unknown. This sample also appeared in a second study, on yellow fever vaccine responses in identical twins.

Sequenced: PBMCs. The chain joins TRBV7-3 to TRBJ2-3, with TRBD2 as a possible D gene (5 bases). This TCR was recovered from a woman aged 18-35 years in good health. CDR3 residues: CASSSPGNTQYF. CDR3 DNA: TGTGCCAGCAGCTCCCCGGGGAACACGCAGTATTTT. Supplemented by reference TRBV7-3 and TRBJ2-3, the full variable domain reads GAGVSQTPSNKVTEKGKYVELRCDPISGHTALYWYRQSLGQGPEFLIYFQGTGAADDSGLPNDRFFAVRPEGSVSTLKIQRTERGDSAVYLCASSSPGNTQYFGPGTRLTVL.